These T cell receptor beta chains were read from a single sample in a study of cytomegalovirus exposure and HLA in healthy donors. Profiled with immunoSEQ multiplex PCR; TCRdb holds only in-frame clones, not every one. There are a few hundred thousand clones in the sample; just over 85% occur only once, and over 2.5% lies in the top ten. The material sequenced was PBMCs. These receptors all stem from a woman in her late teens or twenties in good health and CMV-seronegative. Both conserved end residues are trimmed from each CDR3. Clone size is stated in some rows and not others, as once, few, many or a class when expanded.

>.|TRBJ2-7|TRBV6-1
ASKGGYEQY
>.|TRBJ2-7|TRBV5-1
ASSTREGGYEQY
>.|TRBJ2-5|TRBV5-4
ASSADRRETQY
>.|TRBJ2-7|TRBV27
ASSLAGSYEQY
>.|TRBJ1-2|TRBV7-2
ASSLGGQGYGYT
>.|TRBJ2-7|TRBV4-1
ASSQVPGQESRTYEQY
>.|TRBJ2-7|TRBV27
ASSYDSSYEQY
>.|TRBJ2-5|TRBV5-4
ASSPGLAGDGETQY
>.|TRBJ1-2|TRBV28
ASTAGGPYGYT
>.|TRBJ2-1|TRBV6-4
ASSDETGGPRDEQF
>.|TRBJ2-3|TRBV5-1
ASSLGQVITDTQY
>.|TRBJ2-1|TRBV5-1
ASSLATAYNEQF
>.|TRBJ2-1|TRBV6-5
ASSATIAERNEQF
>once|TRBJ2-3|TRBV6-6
ASSYRVPTDTQY
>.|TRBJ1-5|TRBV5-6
ASSWGTGNQPQH
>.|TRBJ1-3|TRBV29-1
SVDVRGTGNTIY
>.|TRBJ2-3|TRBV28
ASSLFSSLGAGGTDTQY
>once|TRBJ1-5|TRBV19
ASRNTLGTGTGQPQH
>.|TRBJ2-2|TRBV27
ASSLKAAGLAGSNTGELF
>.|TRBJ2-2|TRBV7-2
AIGNRSHTGELF
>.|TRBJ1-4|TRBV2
ASSEAWAAREKLF
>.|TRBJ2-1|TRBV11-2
ASSLDLTAGGSNEQF
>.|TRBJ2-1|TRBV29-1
SVPRLESIVEQF
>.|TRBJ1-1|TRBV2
ASTLDRGRTEAF
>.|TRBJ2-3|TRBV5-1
ASSGQGDDTQY
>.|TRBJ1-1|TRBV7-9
ASSYTTAGTEAF
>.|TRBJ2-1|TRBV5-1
ASRTSPTYNEQF
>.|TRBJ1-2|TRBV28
ASWRISYGYT
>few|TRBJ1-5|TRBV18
ASSLQGGDQPQH
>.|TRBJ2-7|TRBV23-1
ASSSIAGPPLEQY
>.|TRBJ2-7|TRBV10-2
ASRAGSSSSYEQY
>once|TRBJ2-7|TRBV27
ASSYGTYYEQY
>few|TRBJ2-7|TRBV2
ASIGAGAWEEQY
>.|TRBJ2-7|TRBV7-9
ASSPRTGGPYYEQY
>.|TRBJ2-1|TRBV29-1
SVAGLPYNEQF
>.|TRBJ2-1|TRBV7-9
ASGLAVEQF
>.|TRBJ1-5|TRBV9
ASSVASDQPQH
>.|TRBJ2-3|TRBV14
ASSQMTGRSPSTDTQY
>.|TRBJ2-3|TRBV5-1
ASTEAGGGTDTQY
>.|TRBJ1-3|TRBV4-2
ASSQVGGDGNTIY
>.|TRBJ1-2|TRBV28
ASSVGRLGDYGYT
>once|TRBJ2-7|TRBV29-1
SVELTGTSYEQY
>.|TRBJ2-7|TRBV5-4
ASSPGHGQSYEQY